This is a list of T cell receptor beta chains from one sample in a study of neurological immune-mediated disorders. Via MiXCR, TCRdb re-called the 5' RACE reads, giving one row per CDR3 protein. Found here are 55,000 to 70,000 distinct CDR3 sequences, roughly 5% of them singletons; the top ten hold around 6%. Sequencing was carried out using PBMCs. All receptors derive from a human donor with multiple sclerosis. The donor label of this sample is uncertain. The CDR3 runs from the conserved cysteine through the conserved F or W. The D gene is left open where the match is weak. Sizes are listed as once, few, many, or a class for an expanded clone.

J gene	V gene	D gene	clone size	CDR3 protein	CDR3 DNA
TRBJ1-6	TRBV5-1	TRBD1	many	CASRISTGSSYNSPLHF	TGCGCCAGCAGGATCTCGACAGGGTCATCCTATAATTCACCCCTCCACTTT
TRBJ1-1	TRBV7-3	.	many	CASSLTGGNTEAFF	TGTGCCAGCAGCTTAACCGGCGGGAACACTGAAGCTTTCTTT
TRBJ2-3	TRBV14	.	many	CASSVGWGGTQYF	TGTGCCAGCAGCGTAGGATGGGGAGGTACGCAGTATTTT
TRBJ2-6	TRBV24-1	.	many	CATSDPRGNGANVLTF	TGTGCCACCAGTGATCCCAGGGGAAATGGGGCCAACGTCCTGACTTTC
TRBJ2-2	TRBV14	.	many	CASSLGGPGTGELFF	TGTGCCAGCAGCCTGGGGGGGCCCGGGACCGGGGAGCTGTTTTTT
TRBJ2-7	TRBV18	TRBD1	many	CASSPMRGQGSYEQYF	TGTGCCAGCTCACCCATGAGAGGACAGGGCTCCTACGAGCAGTACTTC
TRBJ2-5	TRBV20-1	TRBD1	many	CSARDPVTGGTPF	TGCAGTGCTAGAGACCCAGTGACAGGGGGCACCCCTTTC
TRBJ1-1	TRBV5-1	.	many	CASSPGVGVNTEAFF	TGCGCCAGCAGCCCTGGGGTGGGGGTGAACACTGAAGCTTTCTTT
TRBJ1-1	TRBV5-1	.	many	CASSLGLLDTEAFF	TGCGCCAGCAGCTTGGGATTGCTGGACACTGAAGCTTTCTTT
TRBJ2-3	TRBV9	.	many	CASSVGSWVDTQYF	TGTGCCAGCAGCGTAGGGTCTTGGGTGGATACGCAGTATTTT
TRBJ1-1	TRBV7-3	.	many	CASSPGGSTEAFF	TGTGCCAGCAGCCCGGGGGGGAGCACTGAAGCTTTCTTT